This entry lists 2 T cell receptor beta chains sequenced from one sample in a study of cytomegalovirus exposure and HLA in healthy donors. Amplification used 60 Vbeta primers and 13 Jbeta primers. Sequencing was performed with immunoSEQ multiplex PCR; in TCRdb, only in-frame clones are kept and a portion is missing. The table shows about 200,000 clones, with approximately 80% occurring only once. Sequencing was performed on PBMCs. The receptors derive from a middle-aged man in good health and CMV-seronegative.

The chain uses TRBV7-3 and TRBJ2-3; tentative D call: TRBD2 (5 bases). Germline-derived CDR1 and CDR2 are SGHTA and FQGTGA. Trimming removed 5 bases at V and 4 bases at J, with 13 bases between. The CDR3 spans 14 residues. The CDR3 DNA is TGTGCCAGCAGCGAGGGTCGCGCCGCAGATACGCAGTATTTT. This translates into CASSEGRAADTQYF.

CDR3 nucleotides: TGCGCCAGCAGCGTCTCGTTTGGTCAGGCCCATCAGCCCCAGCATTTT. Translating it yields CASSVSFGQAHQPQHF. The rearrangement joins TRBV4-3 to TRBJ1-5; D not resolved. The CDR3 is 16 residues long. Germline V gives CDR1 LGHNA, CDR2 YSLEER. Trimming shortened V by 5 bases and J by 5 bases, and 19 bases separated the two germline ends.